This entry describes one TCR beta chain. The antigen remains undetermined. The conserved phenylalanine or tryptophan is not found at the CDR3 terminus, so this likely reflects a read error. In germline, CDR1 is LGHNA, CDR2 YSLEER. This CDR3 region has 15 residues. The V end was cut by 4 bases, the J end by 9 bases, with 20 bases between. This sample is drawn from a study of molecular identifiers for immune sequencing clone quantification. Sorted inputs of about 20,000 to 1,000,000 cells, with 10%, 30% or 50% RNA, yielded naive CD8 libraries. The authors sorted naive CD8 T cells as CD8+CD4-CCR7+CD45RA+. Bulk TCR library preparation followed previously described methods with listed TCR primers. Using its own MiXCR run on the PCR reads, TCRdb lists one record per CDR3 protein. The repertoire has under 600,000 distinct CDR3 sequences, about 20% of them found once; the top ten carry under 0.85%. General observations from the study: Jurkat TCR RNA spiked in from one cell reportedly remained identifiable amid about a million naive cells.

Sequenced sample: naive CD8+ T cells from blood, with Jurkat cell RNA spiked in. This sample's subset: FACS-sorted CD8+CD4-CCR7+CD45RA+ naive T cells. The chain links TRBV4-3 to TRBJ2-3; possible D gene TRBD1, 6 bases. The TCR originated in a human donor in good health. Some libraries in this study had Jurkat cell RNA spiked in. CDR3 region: CASSRETGNVQTQYL. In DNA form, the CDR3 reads TGCGCCAGCAGCCGAGAAACAGGGAATGTTCAAACGCAGTATCTT.